This TCR beta chain was recorded in a study of cytomegalovirus exposure and HLA in healthy donors. Study-level background: The roughly 130 validation repertoires used the same platform as the roughly 700 first-cohort repertoires (as reported by a later analysis). Overall study results and limits: Whilst most TCR sequences proved rare, a subset of public TCRs occurred across many donors.

Comment on this clone: The antigen is not known.

TCRdb's copy holds only in-frame clones and misses some; the assay was immunoSEQ multiplex PCR. The sample gives some 120,000 clones, approximately 90% of which show up once; 1.5% to 2% is in the top ten. Sequencing was carried out using PBMCs. This sequence originates from a woman under 30 in good health and CMV-seronegative.

The CDR3 nucleotides are TGCGCCAGCAGCCAAGTCCGGACTAGCGGGGCGATTTGGAATGAGCAGTTCTTC. Protein sequence: CASSQVRTSGAIWNEQFF. The chain carries TRBV4-3 and TRBJ2-1; TRBD2 agrees at 12 bases. CDR3 size: 18 residues. J was trimmed by 7 bases and V by 1 base; bases with no gene match: 11. Germline V gene sequence: CDR1 LGHNA, CDR2 YSLEER.